The clone carrying this T cell receptor beta chain was counted a few times. These data are taken from a study of human T cells and chemical hapten exposure. Study-wide background: The patch tests put 0.01% DPC on the skin of the upper back and were read 6 days later. Across samples, TCR yields varied, mostly owing to small differences in pooled library volumes.

TCRdb called the RACE reads again in MiXCR, with one record for every CDR3 protein. The profile shows some 190,000 distinct CDR3 sequences, under 25% of them singletons. Noted time point: patch test 1, 2 weeks after DPC sensitization. Treatment denoted: therapeutic diphenylcyclopropenone sensitization with weekly scalp DPC. In germline, CDR1 is DFQATT, CDR2 SNEGSKA (reference sequence). The CDR3 extends over 11 amino acids. Trimming removed 5 bases at V and 6 bases at J, with 9 bases between. The TCR originated in a woman aged 45 to 65 with alopecia areata. Some clones in this sample may be carry-over from other donors' samples. The specimen comprised whole blood, sampled in connection with sensitization to the hapten diphenylcyclopropenone (DPC). This rearrangement joins TRBV20-1 to TRBJ2-3; TRBD2 is a possible D gene (6 bases). The CDR3 loop reads CSAWDFDTQYF. CDR3 nucleotides: TGCAGTGCTTGGGACTTCGATACGCAGTATTTT.